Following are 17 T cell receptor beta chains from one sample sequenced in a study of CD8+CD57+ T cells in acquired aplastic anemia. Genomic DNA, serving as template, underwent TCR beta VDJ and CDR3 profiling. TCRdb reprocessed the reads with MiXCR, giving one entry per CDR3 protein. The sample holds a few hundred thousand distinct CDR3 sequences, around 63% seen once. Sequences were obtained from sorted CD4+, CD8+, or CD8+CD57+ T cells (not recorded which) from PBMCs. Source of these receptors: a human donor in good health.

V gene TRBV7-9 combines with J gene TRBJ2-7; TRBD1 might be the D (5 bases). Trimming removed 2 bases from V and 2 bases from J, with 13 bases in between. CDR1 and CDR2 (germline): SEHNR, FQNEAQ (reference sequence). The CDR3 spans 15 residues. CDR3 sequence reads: CASSLFQGDTYEQYF. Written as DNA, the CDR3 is TGTGCCAGCAGCTTATTCCAGGGCGATACCTACGAGCAGTACTTC.

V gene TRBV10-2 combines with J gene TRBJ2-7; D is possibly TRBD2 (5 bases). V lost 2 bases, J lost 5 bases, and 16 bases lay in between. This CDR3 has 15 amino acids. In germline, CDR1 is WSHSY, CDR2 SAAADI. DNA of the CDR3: TGCGCCAGCAGTGAGGCCCCCCGGGGAGTCGACGAGCAGTACTTC. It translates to CASSEAPRGVDEQYF.

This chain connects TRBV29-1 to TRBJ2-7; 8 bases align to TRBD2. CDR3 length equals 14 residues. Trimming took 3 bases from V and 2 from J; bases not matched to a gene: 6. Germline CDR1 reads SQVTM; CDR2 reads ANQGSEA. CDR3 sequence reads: CSVELTSGPYEQYF. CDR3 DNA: TGCAGCGTTGAGCTCACTAGCGGTCCCTACGAGCAGTACTTC.

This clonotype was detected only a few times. The chain's CDR3 is CASSLGSAYEQYF. The CDR3 nucleotides read TGTGCCAGCAGCTTAGGGTCAGCTTACGAGCAGTACTTC. V and J are TRBV13 and TRBJ2-7; no clear D. The germline CDR1 and CDR2 sequences are PRHDT and FYEKMQ (reference sequence). V lost 0 bases and J 4 bases, leaving 7 bases between the germline ends. This CDR3 comprises 13 residues.

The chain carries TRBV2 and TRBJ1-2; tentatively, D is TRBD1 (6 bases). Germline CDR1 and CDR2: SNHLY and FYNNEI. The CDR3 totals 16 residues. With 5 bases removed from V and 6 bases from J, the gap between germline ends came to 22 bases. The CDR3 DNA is TGTGCCAGCAGTAGTCCCGCAGGGGAAGGGCTTAATGGCTACACCTTC. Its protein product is CASSSPAGEGLNGYTF.

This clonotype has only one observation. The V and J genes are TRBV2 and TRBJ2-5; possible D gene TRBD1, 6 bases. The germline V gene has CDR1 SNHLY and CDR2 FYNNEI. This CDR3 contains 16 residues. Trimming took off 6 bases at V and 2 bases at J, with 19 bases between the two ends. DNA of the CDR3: TGTGCCAGCAGAGCAGGGGACGGGTGGGGGCAAGAGACCCAGTACTTC. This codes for CASRAGDGWGQETQYF.

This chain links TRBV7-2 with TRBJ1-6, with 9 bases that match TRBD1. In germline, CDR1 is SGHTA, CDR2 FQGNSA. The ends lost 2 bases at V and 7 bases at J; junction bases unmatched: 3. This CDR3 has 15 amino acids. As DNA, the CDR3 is TGTGCCAGCAGCTTAACCGGGACAGGGAATTCACCCCTCCACTTT. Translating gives CASSLTGTGNSPLHF.

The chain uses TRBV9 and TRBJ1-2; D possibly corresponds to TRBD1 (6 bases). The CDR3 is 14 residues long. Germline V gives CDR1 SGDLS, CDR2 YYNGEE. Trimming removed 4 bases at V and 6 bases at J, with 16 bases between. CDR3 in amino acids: CASSPRDTGHGYTF. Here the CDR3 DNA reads TGTGCCAGCAGCCCACGGGACACGGGTCATGGCTACACCTTC.

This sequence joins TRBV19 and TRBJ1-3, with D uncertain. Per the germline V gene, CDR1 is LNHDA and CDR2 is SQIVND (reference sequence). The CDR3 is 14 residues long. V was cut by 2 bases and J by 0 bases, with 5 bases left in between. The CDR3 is CASSIRSSGNTIYF. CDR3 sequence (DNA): TGTGCCAGTAGTATACGGAGCTCTGGAAACACCATATATTTT. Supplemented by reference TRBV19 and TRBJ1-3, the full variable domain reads DGGITQSPKYLFRKEGQNVTLSCEQNLNHDAMYWYRQDPGQGLRLIYYSQIVNDFQKGDIAEGYSVSREKKESFPLTVTSAQKNPTAFYLCASSIRSSGNTIYFGEGSWLTVV.

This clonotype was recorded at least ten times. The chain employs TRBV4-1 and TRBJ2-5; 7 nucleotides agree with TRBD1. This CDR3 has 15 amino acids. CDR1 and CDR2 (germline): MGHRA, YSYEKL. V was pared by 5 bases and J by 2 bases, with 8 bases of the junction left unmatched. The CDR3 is CASSYKTGPQETQYF. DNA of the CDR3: TGCGCCAGCAGCTATAAGACAGGGCCACAAGAGACCCAGTACTTC.

CDR3 bases: TGCAGTGCCAGCACTACAGGGGGTGTTGGTGGACCCCTCCACTTT. It encodes CSASTTGGVGGPLHF. The chain recombines TRBV20-1 with TRBJ1-6, with 8 bases lining up with TRBD1. The CDR3 consists of 15 residues. CDR1 is DFQATT and CDR2 is SNEGSKA in the germline V gene (reference sequence). Trimming cost V 6 bases and J 12 bases; bases outside gene matches: 16.

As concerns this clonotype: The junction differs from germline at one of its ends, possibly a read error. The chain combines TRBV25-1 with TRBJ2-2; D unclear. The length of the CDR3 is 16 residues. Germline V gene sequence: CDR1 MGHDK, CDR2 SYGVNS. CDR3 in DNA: TGCGCCAGCAGTGAACGTAGTCTGCTCGACACCGGGGAGCTGTTTTTT. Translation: CASSERSLLDTGELFF.

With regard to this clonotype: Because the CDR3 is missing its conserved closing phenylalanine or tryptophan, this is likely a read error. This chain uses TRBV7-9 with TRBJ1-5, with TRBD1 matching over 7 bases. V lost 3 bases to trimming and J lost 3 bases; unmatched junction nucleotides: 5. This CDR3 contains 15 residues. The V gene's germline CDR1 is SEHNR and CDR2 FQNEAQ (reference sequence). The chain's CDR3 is CASSLATGFNQPQHL. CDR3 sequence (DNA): TGTGCCAGCAGCTTGGCGACAGGGTTCAATCAGCCCCAGCATCTT.

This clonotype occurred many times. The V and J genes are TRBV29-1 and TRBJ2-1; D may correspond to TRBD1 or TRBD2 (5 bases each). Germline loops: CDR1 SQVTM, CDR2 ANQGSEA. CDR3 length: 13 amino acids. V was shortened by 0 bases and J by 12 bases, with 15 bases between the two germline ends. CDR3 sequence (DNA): TGCAGCGTTGAAGATGGTGCGGCTGGGGGGCAGTTCTTC. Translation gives CSVEDGAAGGQFF.

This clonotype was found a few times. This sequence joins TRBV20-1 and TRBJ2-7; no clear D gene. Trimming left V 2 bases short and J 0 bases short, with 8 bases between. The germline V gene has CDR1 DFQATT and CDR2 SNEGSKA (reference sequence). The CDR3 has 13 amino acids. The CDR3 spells CSARTTSSYEQYF. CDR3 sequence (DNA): TGCAGTGCTAGAACAACGAGCTCCTACGAGCAGTACTTC.

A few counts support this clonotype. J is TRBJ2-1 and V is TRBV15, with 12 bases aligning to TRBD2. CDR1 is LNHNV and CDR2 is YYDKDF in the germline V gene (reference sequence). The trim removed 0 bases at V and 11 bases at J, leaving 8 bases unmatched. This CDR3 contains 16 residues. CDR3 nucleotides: TGTGCCACCAGCAGAGATCGGGCTAGCGGGAGGGCACAGCAGTTCTTC. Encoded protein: CATSRDRASGRAQQFF. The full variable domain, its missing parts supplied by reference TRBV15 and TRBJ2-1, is DAMVIQNPRYQVTQFGKPVTLSCSQTLNHNVMYWYQQKSSQAPKLLFHYYDKDFNNEADTPDNFQSRRPNTSFCFLDIRSPGLGDTAMYLCATSRDRASGRAQQFFGPGTRLTVL.

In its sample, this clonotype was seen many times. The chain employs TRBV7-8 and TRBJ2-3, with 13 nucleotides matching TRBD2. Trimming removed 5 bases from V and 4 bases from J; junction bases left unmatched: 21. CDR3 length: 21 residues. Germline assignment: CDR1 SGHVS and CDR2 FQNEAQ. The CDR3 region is CASSTYSRTSGSMRSPDTQYF. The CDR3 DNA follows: TGTGCCAGCAGCACCTACAGTCGGACTAGCGGGAGTATGCGGTCCCCAGATACGCAGTATTTT.